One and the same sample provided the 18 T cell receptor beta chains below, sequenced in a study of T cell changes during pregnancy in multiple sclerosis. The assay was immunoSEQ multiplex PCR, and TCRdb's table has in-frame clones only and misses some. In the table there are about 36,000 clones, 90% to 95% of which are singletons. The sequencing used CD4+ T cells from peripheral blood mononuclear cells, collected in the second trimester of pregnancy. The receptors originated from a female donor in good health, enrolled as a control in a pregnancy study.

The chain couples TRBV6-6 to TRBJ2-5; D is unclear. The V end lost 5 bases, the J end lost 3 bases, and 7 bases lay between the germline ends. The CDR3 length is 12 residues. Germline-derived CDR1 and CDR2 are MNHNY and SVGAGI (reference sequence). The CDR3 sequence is CASSPQKETQYF. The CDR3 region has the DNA TGTGCCAGCAGTCCCCAGAAAGAGACCCAGTACTTC.

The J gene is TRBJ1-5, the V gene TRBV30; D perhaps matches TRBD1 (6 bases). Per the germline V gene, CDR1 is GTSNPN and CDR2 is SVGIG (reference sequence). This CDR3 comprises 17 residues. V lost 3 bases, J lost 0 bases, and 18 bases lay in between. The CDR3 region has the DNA TGTGCCTGGAGAGAACATAGGGGGGACTATAGCAATCAGCCCCAGCATTTT. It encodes CAWREHRGDYSNQPQHF.

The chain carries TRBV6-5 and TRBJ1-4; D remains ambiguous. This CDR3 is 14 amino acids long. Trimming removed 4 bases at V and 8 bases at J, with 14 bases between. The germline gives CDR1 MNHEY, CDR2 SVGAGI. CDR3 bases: TGTGCCAGCAGTTCCGCTATGGGAGGGGAAAAACTGTTTTTT. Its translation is CASSSAMGGEKLFF.

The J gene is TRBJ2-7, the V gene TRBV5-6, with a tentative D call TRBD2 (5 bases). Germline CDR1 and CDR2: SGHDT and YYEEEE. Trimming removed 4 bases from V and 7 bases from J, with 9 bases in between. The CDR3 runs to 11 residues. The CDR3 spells CASSLSGEQYF. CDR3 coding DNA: TGTGCCAGCAGCCTGTCGGGAGAGCAGTACTTC. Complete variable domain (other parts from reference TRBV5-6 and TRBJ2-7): DAGVTQSPTHLIKTRGQQVTLRCSPKSGHDTVSWYQQALGQGPQFIFQYYEEEERQRGNFPDRFSGHQFPNYSSELNVNALLLGDSALYLCASSLSGEQYFGPGTRLTVT.

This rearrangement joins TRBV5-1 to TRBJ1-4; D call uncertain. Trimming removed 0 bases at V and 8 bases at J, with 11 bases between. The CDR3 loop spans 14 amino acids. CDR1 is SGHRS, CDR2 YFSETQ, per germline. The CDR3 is CASSLEALSEKLFF. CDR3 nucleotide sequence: TGCGCCAGCAGCTTGGAAGCGCTCTCAGAAAAACTGTTTTTT.

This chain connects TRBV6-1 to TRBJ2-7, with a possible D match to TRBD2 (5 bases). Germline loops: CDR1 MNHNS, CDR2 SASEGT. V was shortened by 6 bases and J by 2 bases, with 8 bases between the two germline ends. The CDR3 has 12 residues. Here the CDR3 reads CASRTGTYEQYF. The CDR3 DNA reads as TGTGCCAGCAGGACGGGGACCTACGAGCAGTACTTC.

The CDR3 coding sequence is TGTGCCAGCAGCGTAGGGCTAGCGAAAGAGACCCAGTACTTC. Translating it yields CASSVGLAKETQYF. The rearrangement joins TRBV9 to TRBJ2-5, with a weak D call TRBD2 (6 bases). This CDR3 contains 14 residues. CDR1 and CDR2 from the germline V gene are SGDLS and YYNGEE. V gave up 0 bases and J gave up 3 bases, with 9 bases separating them.

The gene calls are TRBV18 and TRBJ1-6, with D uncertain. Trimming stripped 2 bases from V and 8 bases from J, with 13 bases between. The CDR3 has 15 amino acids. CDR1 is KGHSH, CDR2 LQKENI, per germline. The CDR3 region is CASSPVKAEYSPLHF. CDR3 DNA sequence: TGTGCCAGCTCACCAGTGAAAGCGGAGTATTCACCCCTCCACTTT.

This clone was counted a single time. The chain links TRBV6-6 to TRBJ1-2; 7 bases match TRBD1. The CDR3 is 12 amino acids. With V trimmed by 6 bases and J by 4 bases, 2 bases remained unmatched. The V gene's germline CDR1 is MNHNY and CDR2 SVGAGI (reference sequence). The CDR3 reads CASRTGSYGYTF. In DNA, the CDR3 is TGTGCCAGCAGGACAGGGTCCTATGGCTACACCTTC.

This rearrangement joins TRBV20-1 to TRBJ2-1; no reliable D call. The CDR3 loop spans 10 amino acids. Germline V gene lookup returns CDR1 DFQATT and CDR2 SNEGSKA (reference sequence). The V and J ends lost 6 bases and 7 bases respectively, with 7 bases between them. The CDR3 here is CSALANEQFF. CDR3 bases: TGCAGTGCCCTGGCAAATGAGCAGTTCTTC.

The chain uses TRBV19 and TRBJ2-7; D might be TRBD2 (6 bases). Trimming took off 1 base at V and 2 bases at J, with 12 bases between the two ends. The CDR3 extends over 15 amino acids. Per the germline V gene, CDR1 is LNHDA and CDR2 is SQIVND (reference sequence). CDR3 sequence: CASSIAGADPYEQYF. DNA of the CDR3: TGTGCCAGTAGTATAGCGGGAGCGGATCCCTACGAGCAGTACTTC.

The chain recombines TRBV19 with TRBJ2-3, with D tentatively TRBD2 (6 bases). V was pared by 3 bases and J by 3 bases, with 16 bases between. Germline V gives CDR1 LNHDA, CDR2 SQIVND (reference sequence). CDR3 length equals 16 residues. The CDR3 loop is CASSISSFAGTDTQYF. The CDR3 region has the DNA TGTGCCAGTAGTATCTCCTCTTTCGCGGGGACAGATACGCAGTATTTT.

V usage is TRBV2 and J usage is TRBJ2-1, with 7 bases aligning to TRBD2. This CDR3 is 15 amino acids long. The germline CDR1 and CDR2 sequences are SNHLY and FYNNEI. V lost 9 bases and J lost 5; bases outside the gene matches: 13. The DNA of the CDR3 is TGTGCCAGTGGGTTCGAGGGAGGGCCTCACAATGAGCAGTTCTTC. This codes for CASGFEGGPHNEQFF.

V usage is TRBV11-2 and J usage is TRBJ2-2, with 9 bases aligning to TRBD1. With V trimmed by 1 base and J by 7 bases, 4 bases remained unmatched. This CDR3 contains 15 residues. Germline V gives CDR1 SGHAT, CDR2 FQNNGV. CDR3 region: CASSLVTGGIGELFF. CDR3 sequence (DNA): TGTGCCAGCAGCTTAGTGACAGGGGGTATCGGGGAGCTGTTTTTT.

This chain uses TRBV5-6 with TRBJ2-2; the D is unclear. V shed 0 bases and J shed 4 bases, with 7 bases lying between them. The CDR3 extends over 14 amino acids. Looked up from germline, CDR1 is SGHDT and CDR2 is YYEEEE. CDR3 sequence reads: CASSLGHTTGELFF. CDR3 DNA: TGTGCCAGCAGCTTGGGCCACACCACCGGGGAGCTGTTTTTT. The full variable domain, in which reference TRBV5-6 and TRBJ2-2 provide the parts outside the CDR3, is DAGVTQSPTHLIKTRGQQVTLRCSPKSGHDTVSWYQQALGQGPQFIFQYYEEEERQRGNFPDRFSGHQFPNYSSELNVNALLLGDSALYLCASSLGHTTGELFFGEGSRLTVL.

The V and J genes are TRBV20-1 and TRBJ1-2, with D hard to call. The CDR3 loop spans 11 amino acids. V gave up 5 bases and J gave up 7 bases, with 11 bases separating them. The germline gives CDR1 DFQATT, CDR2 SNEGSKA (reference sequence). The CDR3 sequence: CSARELVGYTF. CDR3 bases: TGCAGTGCTCGGGAGCTCGTTGGCTACACCTTC.

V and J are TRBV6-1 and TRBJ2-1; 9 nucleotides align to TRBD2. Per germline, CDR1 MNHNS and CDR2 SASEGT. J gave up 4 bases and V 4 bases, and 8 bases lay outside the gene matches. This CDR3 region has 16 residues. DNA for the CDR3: TGTGCCAGCAGTGGAGGCGGGGGGGGTCATTACAATGAGCAGTTCTTC. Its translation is CASSGGGGGHYNEQFF.

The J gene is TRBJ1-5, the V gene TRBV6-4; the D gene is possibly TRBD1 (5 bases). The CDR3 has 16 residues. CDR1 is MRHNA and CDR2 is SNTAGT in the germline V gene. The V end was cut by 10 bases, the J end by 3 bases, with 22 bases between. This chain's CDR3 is CANHLRLDSSNQPQHF. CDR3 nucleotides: TGTGCCAACCACCTCAGGCTTGACAGTTCCAATCAGCCCCAGCATTTT.